The clone carrying this TCR beta chain occurred once. Its specificity is not known. The data were obtained in a study of shared clonotypes between healthy human individuals. CD45RO-negative, CCR7-positively selected cells formed the naive CD8 fraction, excluding terminally differentiated effector memory CD45RA+ cells. Recent acute infections and vaccinations were absent in the healthy HIV-negative adult donors. The V end lost 3 bases, the J end lost 4 bases, and 15 bases lay between the germline ends. The CDR3 has 15 residues. Germline CDR1 reads MNHEY; CDR2 reads SMNVEV (reference sequence). Study-level results: Incomplete sequencing of sorted subsets was indicated by rarefaction despite large depth.

Sequencing used immunoSEQ multiplex PCR; TCRdb keeps in-frame clones, though not all of them. The sample lists under 1 million clones; about 96% were seen once. The chain recombines TRBV27 with TRBJ1-1; D is uncertain. The source is a man aged 25-45 years in good health. Sample: naive CD8+ T cells sorted from blood. As DNA, the CDR3 is TGTGCCAGCAGTTTCGGTATCGGGTTGGGCACTGAAGCTTTCTTT. Its protein product is CASSFGIGLGTEAFF.